This T cell receptor beta chain stems from a study of blood T cell repertoires in COVID-19. Study-wide background: In each case, the material was cDNA or gDNA derived from T cells, B-cell-depleted T cells, or PBMCs.

CDR3 size: 15 residues. Germline CDR1 reads MGHRA; CDR2 reads YSYEKL. The V segment lost 2 bases and the J segment 3 bases; nucleotides outside the gene matches: 6. Methods used by the authors: Amplification from reference gene primers served as the basis for estimated nucleated cell counts. TCRdb's table, derived via immunoSEQ multiplex PCR, lists solely in-frame clones and lacks some. The V and J calls and the clone size are those of that table, but D and trimming were determined from the DNA. The sample lists about 73,000 clones; approximately 80% were seen once. Source material: peripheral blood. The J gene is TRBJ1-2, the V gene TRBV4-1; 7 bases align to TRBD1. This receptor was identified in an older woman with acute or convalescent COVID-19. The chain's CDR3 is CASSQLARGDYGYTF. The CDR3 coding sequence is TGCGCCAGCAGCCAATTGGCCAGGGGGGACTATGGCTACACCTTC.